The next 17 T cell receptor beta chains were all read from a single sample in a study of human T cells and chemical hapten exposure. The sample's time point: pre-sensitization, week 0. This sample's treatment: therapeutic diphenylcyclopropenone sensitization with weekly scalp DPC. TCRdb reanalysed the RACE reads using MiXCR and keeps one entry per CDR3 protein. This sample has 80,000 to 95,000 distinct CDR3 sequences; 9.6% occur once, and the top ten carry 3% to 4.5%. The source was whole blood, collected in connection with sensitization to the hapten diphenylcyclopropenone (DPC). These receptors all come from a woman in her thirties or forties with alopecia areata. Some clones in this sample may be carry-over from other donors' samples.

This clonotype was counted at least ten times. The chain uses TRBV14 and TRBJ2-1; the D is unclear. Deletions cut 0 bases from V and 0 bases from J, with 12 bases between. The CDR3 covers 17 residues. Looked up from germline, CDR1 is SGHDN and CDR2 is FVKESK. The CDR3 reads CASSQDLRWSSYNEQFF. CDR3 nucleotide sequence: TGTGCCAGCAGCCAAGATCTACGGTGGAGCTCCTACAATGAGCAGTTCTTC. The full variable domain, completed using reference TRBV14 and TRBJ2-1, is EAGVTQFPSHSVIEKGQTVTLRCDPISGHDNLYWYRRVMGKEIKFLLHFVKESKQDESGMPNNRFLAERTGGTYSTLKVQPAELEDSGVYFCASSQDLRWSSYNEQFFGPGTRLTVL.

This clonotype was recorded a few times. The chain has TRBV20-1 and TRBJ1-3; TRBD1 matches at 7 bases. V dropped 4 bases and J dropped 2; count of bases not matched to a gene: 8. The CDR3 loop spans 15 amino acids. Germline CDR1 and CDR2: DFQATT and SNEGSKA (reference sequence). The CDR3 nucleotides read TGCAGTGCTAAGGGGGCCAGCGGCCCTGGAAACACCATATATTTT. The encoded protein is CSAKGASGPGNTIYF.

This sequence joins TRBV19 and TRBJ2-1; D may be TRBD2 (8 bases). Trimming stripped 4 bases from V and 8 bases from J, with 27 bases between. The length of the CDR3 is 18 residues. Germline assignment: CDR1 LNHDA and CDR2 SQIVND (reference sequence). For the CDR3, the DNA is TGTGCCAGTAGTAGTCGACAGGGAATGGGACTAGGGGTCCATGAGCAGTTCTTC. Encoded protein: CASSSRQGMGLGVHEQFF. Full variable domain (missing parts from reference TRBV19 and TRBJ2-1): DGGITQSPKYLFRKEGQNVTLSCEQNLNHDAMYWYRQDPGQGLRLIYYSQIVNDFQKGDIAEGYSVSREKKESFPLTVTSAQKNPTAFYLCASSSRQGMGLGVHEQFFGPGTRLTVL.

This clonotype was recorded at least ten times. This chain connects TRBV30 to TRBJ1-1; 10 nucleotides agree with TRBD1. The junction had 10 bases not matched to a gene; V was cut back by 3 bases and J by 0 bases. The CDR3 consists of 17 residues. Germline CDR1 is GTSNPN and CDR2 is SVGIG (reference sequence). CDR3 sequence reads: CAWSHRTGGRMNTEAFF. CDR3 coding DNA: TGTGCCTGGAGCCATCGGACAGGGGGGAGAATGAACACTGAAGCTTTCTTT.

This clonotype has more than one count but fewer than ten. The gene calls are TRBV4-2 and TRBJ1-2; possible D gene TRBD1, 6 bases. This CDR3 is built from 13 residues. Deletions cut 4 bases from V and 7 bases from J, with 13 bases between. CDR1 is LGHNA, CDR2 YNFKEQ, per germline. In nucleotides, the CDR3 is TGTGCCAGCAGCCGGGGGCCCTCCAGTGGCTACACCTTC. Translation gives CASSRGPSSGYTF.

This clonotype was observed at least ten times. V is TRBV4-1 and J is TRBJ1-4; perhaps TRBD1 as D (5 bases). V was clipped by 4 bases and J by 4 bases, with 19 bases between them. Germline V gene data show CDR1 as MGHRA and CDR2 as YSYEKL. This CDR3 contains 17 residues. This CDR3 reads CASSLGQAEGLNEKLFF. DNA of the CDR3: TGCGCCAGCAGCCTAGGTCAGGCGGAGGGGCTTAATGAAAAACTGTTTTTT.

V gene TRBV7-2 combines with J gene TRBJ1-2, with D possibly TRBD1 on 5 matching bases. The CDR3 loop spans 13 amino acids. The germline V and J ends were trimmed by 5 bases and 3 bases, with 10 bases remaining between them. Germline CDR1 SGHTA, CDR2 FQGNSA. The CDR3 loop is CASSPGWDYGYTF. The CDR3 DNA reads TGTGCCAGCAGCCCAGGGTGGGACTATGGCTACACCTTC.

The table lists this clonotype with a few counts. This rearrangement joins TRBV4-1 to TRBJ1-4; 8 bases are a match to TRBD1. Germline CDR1 reads MGHRA; CDR2 reads YSYEKL. V was clipped by 0 bases and J by 8 bases; unmatched bases: 14. CDR3 length: 18 amino acids. The CDR3 nucleotides read TGCGCCAGCAGCCAAGATGAAAGGGGGGGACAGGAGGGCGAAAAACTGTTTTTT. It yields the protein CASSQDERGGQEGEKLFF.

This clonotype was recorded at least ten times. The rearrangement uses TRBV19 and TRBJ2-7; D is possibly TRBD1 (5 bases). This CDR3 has 11 amino acids. Trimming stripped 7 bases from V and 12 bases from J, with 16 bases between. From germline, CDR1 is LNHDA and CDR2 SQIVND (reference sequence). The CDR3 spells CASTRQGLRYF. DNA of the CDR3: TGTGCCAGTACTCGTCAGGGTTTGCGGTACTTC.

As DNA, the CDR3 is TGTGCCAGCAGCTTATTACAGGTTGTTGCCGGGGAGCTGTTTTTT. Translating it yields CASSLLQVVAGELFF. This rearrangement joins TRBV7-9 to TRBJ2-2; a weak D match, TRBD1 (5 bases). Germline CDR1 is SEHNR and CDR2 is FQNEAQ (reference sequence). The CDR3 spans 15 residues. V lost 2 bases and J 6 bases, leaving 13 bases between the germline ends.

This clonotype has a count of ten or more. The chain carries TRBV4-2 and TRBJ2-7; 10 bases are shared with TRBD2. The germline V gene encodes CDR1 LGHNA and CDR2 YNFKEQ. The CDR3 extends over 18 amino acids. Trimming took 1 base from V and 2 from J; bases not matched to a gene: 11. CDR3 protein: CASSQGRSGGQIPYEQYF. The CDR3, as DNA: TGTGCCAGCAGCCAAGGTCGTAGCGGGGGGCAAATCCCCTACGAGCAGTACTTC.

This clonotype has only a few counts. The chain couples TRBV29-1 to TRBJ1-2; no definite D call. Trimming cost V 0 bases and J 4 bases, with 15 bases left between them. Germline V gives CDR1 SQVTM, CDR2 ANQGSEA. The CDR3 spans 15 residues. CDR3 region: CSVEDLLTGGYGYTF. The CDR3 coding sequence is TGCAGCGTTGAAGATCTACTAACGGGCGGCTATGGCTACACCTTC.

This clonotype appeared a few times. V usage is TRBV19 and J usage is TRBJ1-2, with D perhaps TRBD1 (5 bases). With 5 bases removed from V and 1 base from J, the gap between germline ends came to 14 bases. CDR3 size: 15 residues. Germline V gene sequence: CDR1 LNHDA, CDR2 SQIVND (reference sequence). The CDR3 coding sequence is TGTGCCAGTAGTCCTCAGGGCTATGATAACTATGGCTACACCTTC. It translates to CASSPQGYDNYGYTF.

This clonotype occurred many times. The V call is TRBV2, the J call TRBJ2-1; D is undetermined. The V gene's germline CDR1 is SNHLY and CDR2 FYNNEI. There are 12 residues in the CDR3. V was cut by 7 bases and J by 6 bases, with 10 bases left in between. The CDR3 sequence: CASTLLGNEQFF. Here the CDR3 DNA reads TGTGCCAGCACCTTGCTGGGCAATGAGCAGTTCTTC.

This clonotype was detected only a few times. J is TRBJ1-2 and V is TRBV4-3, with D maybe TRBD1 (6 bases). The CDR3 covers 16 residues. V dropped 4 bases and J dropped 4 bases, with 19 bases sitting between them. Germline V CDR1 and CDR2: LGHNA, YSLEER. In DNA, the CDR3 is TGCGCCAGCAGCCCGACAGTGGGGGCCCCTACCTATGGCTACACCTTC. This encodes CASSPTVGAPTYGYTF.

This clonotype has a count of ten or more. This chain links TRBV11-3 with TRBJ2-2; D is uncertain. Trimming removed 1 base from V and 2 bases from J, with 17 bases in between. CDR1 is SGHNT, CDR2 YENEEA, per germline. CDR3 length: 18 amino acids. The CDR3 here is CASSLGPGTAVNTGELFF. The CDR3 DNA sequence: TGTGCCAGCAGCTTAGGCCCCGGAACGGCCGTCAACACCGGGGAGCTGTTTTTT.

There are many counts of this clonotype. The gene calls are TRBV11-2 and TRBJ2-3; D remains unclear. V lost 0 bases to trimming and J lost 2 bases, with 6 bases between them. Germline assignment: CDR1 SGHAT and CDR2 FQNNGV. This CDR3 contains 14 residues. The DNA for the CDR3 is TGTGCCAGCAGCTTAGATACACCCACAGATACGCAGTATTTT. It encodes CASSLDTPTDTQYF.